This T cell receptor (beta chain) was identified during a study of beta chain features in type 1 diabetes. Study-level points and caveats: Over-representation of high TCR-expressing cells was a possible consequence of cDNA sequencing. Shortening of TCRB CDR3s, moderate but significant, appeared in all four CD4+ subsets of Type 1 diabetes patients.

This clone was observed a handful of times. The antigen remains undetermined. Stem cell-like memory, regulatory, central memory and naive CD4+ cells were sorted via CD45RO/CCR7/CD25/CD127/CD95/CD27. The V end lost 7 bases, the J end lost 7 bases, and 13 bases lay between the germline ends. Looked up from germline, CDR1 is MGHDK and CDR2 is SYGVNS. This CDR3 region has 13 residues. Expressed TCRB transcripts were sequenced after all isolated RNA was converted to cDNA. This table comes from immunoSEQ multiplex PCR, and its TCRdb copy is limited to in-frame clones, with some not included. The sample has 640,000 or so clones, roughly 13% seen once.

The sequence was collected from a man between 18 and 35 years old with type 1 diabetes. The J gene is TRBJ1-4, the V gene TRBV25-1; D call uncertain. Sequencing used naive CD4+ T cells from blood. DNA of the CDR3: TGTGCCAGCACCCCTATGGGAGGTGAAAAACTGTTTTTT. It specifies CASTPMGGEKLFF.